A single sample is the source of the 28 T cell receptor beta chains below, sequenced in a study of T-cell memory formation after mild COVID-19. From the 5' RACE reads, TCRdb called clonotypes with MiXCR, one entry per CDR3 protein. The sample includes under 450,000 distinct CDR3 sequences, 20% to 30% of them seen just once. Sequencing was done on a sample of PBMCs or a T cell subset sorted from them (not recorded which). These receptor sequences come from an adult woman who had mild COVID-19 (a few samples of this study predate the infection). Cell type and time point are not known.

This clonotype was seen at least ten times. The chain employs TRBV7-2 and TRBJ2-1; D is perhaps TRBD1 (5 bases). Trimming stripped 5 bases from V and 8 bases from J, with 19 bases between. Germline assignment: CDR1 SGHTA and CDR2 FQGNSA. This CDR3 spans 15 amino acids. CDR3 sequence (DNA): TGTGCCAGCAGCCTCGGTGCGGAGTGGGGCGATGAGCAGTTCTTC. Protein product: CASSLGAEWGDEQFF.

The sample holds many counts of this clonotype. This sequence joins TRBV20-1 and TRBJ1-3; unclear D gene. V was clipped by 5 bases and J by 2 bases, with 7 bases between them. This CDR3 spans 12 amino acids. CDR1 and CDR2 from the germline V gene are DFQATT and SNEGSKA (reference sequence). CDR3 DNA: TGCAGTGCTCGATCGGCTGGAAACACCATATATTTT. It codes for CSARSAGNTIYF.

The V call is TRBV6-6, the J call TRBJ2-7; TRBD1 matches 9 bases. The CDR3 contains 16 residues. Germline CDR1 and CDR2: MNHNY and SVGAGI (reference sequence). Trimming at V came to 2 bases and at J to 2 bases, leaving 7 bases not matched to a gene. The CDR3 DNA reads TGTGCCAGCAGTTACGGGGTAGGGGACAGGGCCTACGAGCAGTACTTC. Translating it yields CASSYGVGDRAYEQYF.

V is TRBV6-6 and J is TRBJ1-6, with D possibly being TRBD1 (6 bases). Germline-derived CDR1 and CDR2 are MNHNY and SVGAGI (reference sequence). CDR3 size: 15 residues. V shed 6 bases and J shed 15 bases, with 24 bases lying between them. CDR3 coding DNA: TGTGCCAGCAGCCAAGACCTCGGAACAGGGTTTCTCCTCCACTTT. It translates to CASSQDLGTGFLLHF.

Ten or more counts support this clonotype. The chain links TRBV29-1 to TRBJ2-7; 10 positions match TRBD2. CDR3 size: 12 residues. The V gene's germline CDR1 is SQVTM and CDR2 ANQGSEA. Trimming at V came to 6 bases and at J to 5 bases, leaving 4 bases not matched to a gene. CDR3 DNA sequence: TGCAGCGTAGCGGGAGGGCCAAACGAGCAGTACTTC. Translation: CSVAGGPNEQYF.

The chain couples TRBV5-1 to TRBJ2-5; perhaps TRBD1 as D (6 bases). This CDR3 region has 16 residues. CDR1 is SGHRS and CDR2 is YFSETQ in the germline V gene. V was clipped by 2 bases and J by 1 base, with 15 bases between them. For the CDR3, the DNA is TGCGCCAGCAGCTTCCGGGACACAATACCCCAAGAGACCCAGTACTTC. Residues: CASSFRDTIPQETQYF.

The V and J genes are TRBV2 and TRBJ2-1, with D possibly being TRBD2 (5 bases). This CDR3 contains 16 residues. Germline CDR1 SNHLY, CDR2 FYNNEI. The V gene lost 1 base and the J gene lost 6 bases, with 16 bases spanning the gap. The CDR3 DNA is TGTGCCAGCAGTGAAGTTTTTCCAGCGGTCGTCAATGAGCAGTTCTTC. Its translation is CASSEVFPAVVNEQFF.

This clonotype occurred a few times. The rearrangement joins TRBV3-1 to TRBJ2-7; TRBD1 is a possible D gene (5 bases). The CDR3 contains 15 residues. The germline V gene has CDR1 LGHDT and CDR2 YNNKEL (reference sequence). Trimming removed 4 bases at V and 3 bases at J, with 16 bases between. CDR3 nucleotides: TGTGCCAGCAGCCCCTCGCGTGGGGCCCGCTACGAGCAGTACTTC. It encodes CASSPSRGARYEQYF.

This sequence joins TRBV12-3 or TRBV12-4 and TRBJ2-1; D is ambiguous. V was shortened by 3 bases and J by 4 bases, with 13 bases between the two germline ends. This CDR3 comprises 15 residues. As DNA, the CDR3 is TGTGCCAGCAGTTTCGGTGGCGGCTATTACAATGAGCAGTTCTTC. Protein sequence: CASSFGGGYYNEQFF.

This clonotype was picked up many times. The V and J genes are TRBV5-1 and TRBJ1-6; D is perhaps TRBD1 (6 bases). Germline loops: CDR1 SGHRS, CDR2 YFSETQ. Trimming shortened V by 1 base and J by 8 bases, and 10 bases separated the two germline ends. This CDR3 spans 14 amino acids. CDR3 DNA sequence: TGCGCCAGCAGCTTGTTCGCAGGGGATTCACCCCTCCACTTT. Translation: CASSLFAGDSPLHF.

This clonotype occurred a few times. This chain links TRBV25-1 with TRBJ2-7; D possibly corresponds to TRBD1 (6 bases). V gave up 2 bases and J gave up 5 bases, with 13 bases separating them. The germline gives CDR1 MGHDK, CDR2 SYGVNS. This CDR3 spans 14 amino acids. CDR3 region: CASSERYRVDEQYF. CDR3 nucleotide sequence: TGTGCCAGCAGTGAAAGATACAGGGTCGACGAGCAGTACTTC.

The chain is built from TRBV12-3 or TRBV12-4 and TRBJ2-3, with 10 bases fitting TRBD2. The V gene end was trimmed by 2 bases and the J gene end by 0 bases; junction bases not matched to a gene: 8. The CDR3 sequence is 18 residues long. The DNA for the CDR3 is TGTGCCAGCAGTTTAAGAACCGGGACTAGCGATAGCACAGATACGCAGTATTTT. Amino acid sequence: CASSLRTGTSDSTDTQYF.

This clonotype was detected only a few times. The rearrangement uses TRBV7-8 and TRBJ2-2, with D unresolved. Germline-derived CDR1 and CDR2 are SGHVS and FQNEAQ. The CDR3 is made up of 10 amino acids. V was trimmed by 5 bases and J by 11 bases, leaving 6 bases between them. The CDR3 nucleotides are TGTGCCAGCAGCCCCCAAGAGCTGTTTTTT. Amino acid sequence: CASSPQELFF.

This clonotype has a handful of counts. V and J are TRBV20-1 and TRBJ1-6, with D maybe TRBD1 (6 bases). The germline gives CDR1 DFQATT, CDR2 SNEGSKA (reference sequence). The CDR3 contains 16 residues. V lost 5 bases and J 2 bases, leaving 16 bases between the germline ends. DNA of the CDR3: TGCAGTGCTGAGACAGGAATGTTAGCCTATAATTCACCCCTCCACTTT. Amino acids: CSAETGMLAYNSPLHF.

The chain recombines TRBV6-5 with TRBJ1-1, with D possibly matching TRBD1 (5 bases). Germline V CDR1 and CDR2: MNHEY, SVGAGI. The CDR3 spans 17 residues. V was clipped by 0 bases and J by 4 bases, with 18 bases between them. CDR3 residues: CASSYSSGPWGSTEAFF. Here the CDR3 DNA reads TGTGCCAGCAGTTACTCCTCAGGGCCCTGGGGGAGCACTGAAGCTTTCTTT.

The chain employs TRBV20-1 and TRBJ2-2; 10 positions match TRBD1. CDR1 DFQATT and CDR2 SNEGSKA come from the germline V gene (reference sequence). With V trimmed by 2 bases and J by 3 bases, 9 bases remained unmatched. The CDR3 is made up of 17 amino acids. The CDR3 nucleotides are TGCAGTGCTAGAAATAGACAGGGGGCGGCTGACACCGGGGAGCTGTTTTTT. It translates to CSARNRQGAADTGELFF.

CDR3 loop: CASSVEAGDYNEQFF. DNA for the CDR3: TGTGCCAGCAGCGTAGAAGCGGGGGACTACAATGAGCAGTTCTTC. The V call is TRBV9, the J call TRBJ2-1, with 8 bases that match TRBD2. V shed 0 bases, J shed 3 bases, and the junction held 2 bases outside the gene matches. Germline CDR1 reads SGDLS; CDR2 reads YYNGEE. The CDR3 loop spans 15 amino acids.

Ten or more counts support this clonotype. The rearrangement uses TRBV9 and TRBJ2-1; D perhaps matches TRBD1 (6 bases). V gave up 4 bases and J gave up 4 bases, with 15 bases separating them. The CDR3 spans 15 residues. The germline CDR1 and CDR2 sequences are SGDLS and YYNGEE. CDR3 coding DNA: TGTGCCAGCAGCCCCCCAGGGGTAGCTTACAATGAGCAGTTCTTC. This translates into CASSPPGVAYNEQFF.

This clonotype was observed a few times. The rearrangement uses TRBV2 and TRBJ2-7; TRBD2 matches 9 bases. J gave up 0 bases and V 4 bases, and 10 bases lay outside the gene matches. Germline-derived CDR1 and CDR2 are SNHLY and FYNNEI. The CDR3 contains 17 residues. The CDR3, as DNA: TGTGCCAGCAGTGTATTTCGGGATAGCGGGAGCTCCTACGAGCAGTACTTC. Encoded protein: CASSVFRDSGSSYEQYF. Complete variable domain (other parts from reference TRBV2 and TRBJ2-7): EPEVTQTPSHQVTQMGQEVILRCVPISNHLYFYWYRQILGQKVEFLVSFYNNEISEKSEIFDDQFSVERPDGSNFTLKIRSTKLEDSAMYFCASSVFRDSGSSYEQYFGPGTRLTVT.

This clonotype was counted only a few times. The chain is built from TRBV12-3 or TRBV12-4 and TRBJ1-1; unclear D gene. The CDR3 is 12 amino acids. Trimming cost V 3 bases and J 3 bases, with 5 bases left between them. The CDR3 protein is CASSLWDTEAFF. The CDR3 DNA sequence: TGTGCCAGCAGTTTGTGGGACACTGAAGCTTTCTTT.

This clonotype was counted only a few times. The genes are TRBV5-6 and TRBJ1-2; D unresolved. Germline CDR1 SGHDT, CDR2 YYEEEE. This CDR3 is 13 amino acids long. V lost 1 base to trimming and J lost 5 bases, with 9 bases between them. The chain's CDR3 is CASSLHGEYGYTF. DNA of the CDR3: TGTGCCAGCAGCTTGCACGGTGAATATGGCTACACCTTC.

This sequence joins TRBV10-3 and TRBJ2-1; 9 bases match TRBD1. V shed 6 bases, J shed 8 bases, and the junction held 8 bases outside the gene matches. Germline loops: CDR1 ENHRY, CDR2 SYGVKD. The length of the CDR3 is 14 residues. CDR3 sequence (DNA): TGTGCCATCAGGCCGGACAGGGGCAACGATGAGCAGTTCTTC. Amino acid sequence: CAIRPDRGNDEQFF.

The chain carries TRBV4-3 and TRBJ2-5; maybe TRBD1 (6 bases). Trimming pared 0 bases from V and 5 bases from J, leaving 10 bases between. Germline V gives CDR1 LGHNA, CDR2 YSLEER. The length of the CDR3 is 14 residues. Here the CDR3 DNA reads TGCGCCAGCAGCCAAGAACAGGGCGCGGAGACCCAGTACTTC. Translating it yields CASSQEQGAETQYF.

This clonotype was seen more than once but under ten times. The chain joins TRBV6-6 to TRBJ2-7; maybe TRBD2 (5 bases). Between the trimmed V and J ends, which lost 10 bases and 3 bases, there was a span of 16 bases. CDR1 MNHNY and CDR2 SVGAGI come from the germline V gene (reference sequence). There are 13 residues in the CDR3. The CDR3 sequence is CATEGTSGYEQYF. The CDR3 nucleotides read TGTGCCACAGAGGGCACATCGGGCTACGAGCAGTACTTC.

This clonotype was seen once. The chain employs TRBV4-1 and TRBJ1-1; 9 bases are a match to TRBD1. The CDR3 totals 15 residues. Germline trimming cut 8 bases from V and 4 bases from J; bases unmatched to any gene: 11. Germline values: CDR1 MGHRA, CDR2 YSYEKL. This chain's CDR3 is CASRRGDRDGTEAFF. The DNA for the CDR3 is TGCGCCAGCCGAAGGGGGGACAGGGACGGCACTGAAGCTTTCTTT.

This clonotype was picked up a small number of times. This chain links TRBV7-6 with TRBJ2-1; 10 bases line up with TRBD1. After removal of 1 base from V and 6 bases from J, the junction contained 6 bases not matched to a gene. The CDR3 loop spans 16 amino acids. Germline V CDR1 and CDR2: SGHVS, FNYEAQ. The CDR3: CASSLGGQGYFNEQFF. For the CDR3, the DNA is TGTGCCAGCAGCTTAGGGGGACAGGGGTACTTCAATGAGCAGTTCTTC.

V and J are TRBV29-1 and TRBJ1-1; D is perhaps TRBD1 (5 bases). Trimming left V 6 bases short and J 0 bases short, with 11 bases between. The CDR3 covers 13 residues. Germline V gives CDR1 SQVTM, CDR2 ANQGSEA. The CDR3 region is CSVIGHMNTEAFF. The CDR3, as DNA: TGCAGCGTAATTGGACACATGAACACTGAAGCTTTCTTT.

The rearrangement links TRBV12-3 or TRBV12-4 to TRBJ1-2; D uncertain. There are 13 residues in the CDR3. The V and J ends lost 0 bases and 5 bases respectively, with 7 bases between them. CDR3 DNA: TGTGCCAGCAGTTTAGCGTACGGTTATGGCTACACCTTC. Encoded protein: CASSLAYGYGYTF.